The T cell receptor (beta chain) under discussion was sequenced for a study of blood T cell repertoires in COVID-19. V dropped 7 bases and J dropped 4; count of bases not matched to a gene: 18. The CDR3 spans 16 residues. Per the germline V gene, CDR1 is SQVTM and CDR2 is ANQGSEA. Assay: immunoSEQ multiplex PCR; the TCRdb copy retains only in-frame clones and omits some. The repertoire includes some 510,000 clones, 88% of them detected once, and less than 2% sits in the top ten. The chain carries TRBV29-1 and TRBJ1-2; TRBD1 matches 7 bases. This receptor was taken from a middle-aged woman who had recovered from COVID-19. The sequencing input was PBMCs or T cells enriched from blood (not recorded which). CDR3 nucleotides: TGCAGCGGCGCCCATGGGACAGCCGAAGGTCTCTATGGCTACACCTTC. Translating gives CSGAHGTAEGLYGYTF.